This T cell receptor (beta chain) was captured in a study of blood T cell repertoires in COVID-19. Across the study: Sites across the United States, Italy and Spain contributed samples from acute and convalescent COVID-19. Sources were T cells, B-cell-depleted T cells, or PBMCs; the material itself was cDNA or gDNA.

The repertoire was sequenced with immunoSEQ multiplex PCR; TCRdb's copy has only in-frame clones and lacks some. The sample includes roughly 100,000 clones, over 75% of them seen just once. Trimming at V came to 6 bases and at J to 0 bases, leaving 7 bases not matched to a gene. Per the germline V gene, CDR1 is SEHNR and CDR2 is FQNEAQ (reference sequence). The CDR3 contains 16 residues. The chain is built from TRBV7-9 and TRBJ2-3, with TRBD2 identical over 9 bases. The TCR comes from a man in his forties or fifties with acute or convalescent COVID-19. The sample comprised peripheral blood. The CDR3 protein is CASSKGLAPSTDTQYF. Written as DNA, the CDR3 is TGTGCCAGCAGTAAAGGACTAGCGCCTAGCACAGATACGCAGTATTTT.